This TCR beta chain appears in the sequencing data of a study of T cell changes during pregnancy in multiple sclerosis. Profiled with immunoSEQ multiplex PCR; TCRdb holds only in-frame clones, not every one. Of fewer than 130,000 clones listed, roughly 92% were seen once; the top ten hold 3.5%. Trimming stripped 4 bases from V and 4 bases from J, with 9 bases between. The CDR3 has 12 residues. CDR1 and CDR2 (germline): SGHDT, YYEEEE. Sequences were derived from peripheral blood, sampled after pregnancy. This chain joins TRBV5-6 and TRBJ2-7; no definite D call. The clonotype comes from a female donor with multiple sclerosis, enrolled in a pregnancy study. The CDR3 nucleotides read TGTGCCAGCAGCCGCCCCACTTACGAGCAGTACTTC. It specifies CASSRPTYEQYF.